Listed below are T cell receptor beta chains from one sample, sequenced in a study of blood T cells in healthy people across ages. TCRdb processed the 5' RACE reads anew with MiXCR; each CDR3 protein has one entry. Here the sample spans 650,000 to 900,000 distinct CDR3 sequences, 55% to 65% being singletons. Input material: blood. These receptors were obtained from a man aged 25 to 40 in good health. The CDR3 runs from the conserved cysteine through the conserved F or W. The D gene is left open where the match is weak. Only some rows state a clone size, as once, few, many or a class for expanded clones.

TRBJ2-1,TRBV14,.,.,TGTGCCAGCAGCCAAGGCCCAGGACGCGCGAGGGATGAGCAGTTCTTC,CASSQGPGRARDEQFF
TRBJ2-6,TRBV7-2,.,.,TGTGCCAGCAGCTTGGTCAGGGTAACTGGGGCCAACGTCCTGACTTTC,CASSLVRVTGANVLTF
TRBJ2-1,TRBV6-5,TRBD1,.,TGTGCCAGCAGTCTCAGCCACGACAGGGGTGTGGATGAGCAGTTCTTC,CASSLSHDRGVDEQFF
TRBJ2-5,TRBV5-1,.,.,TGCGCCAGCAGCACCGGGGACTACCAAGAGACCCAGTACTTC,CASSTGDYQETQYF
TRBJ1-2,TRBV7-9,.,.,TGTGCCAGCAGCTTAGAGGGGACCAGGGGAATCCATGGCTACACCTTC,CASSLEGTRGIHGYTF
TRBJ2-7,TRBV5-1,.,.,TGCGCCGGCAGCTTGTCGGCGGGGCTGACCTACGAGCAGTACTTC,CAGSLSAGLTYEQYF
TRBJ2-4,TRBV25-1,TRBD1,.,TGTGCCAGCAGTCGACAGGGATATCAGTACTTC,CASSRQGYQYF
TRBJ2-7,TRBV12-3/TRBV12-4,TRBD1,.,TGTGCCAGCAGTATCGGACAGGGTAACTACGAGCAGTACTTC,CASSIGQGNYEQYF
TRBJ1-6,TRBV30,TRBD1,once,TGTGCCTGGCAGGGGGCTAGACGGAATTCACCCCTCCACTTT,CAWQGARRNSPLHF
TRBJ2-1,TRBV27,TRBD1,.,TGTGCCAGCAGTGTGACAGGGGGCTATGCCAATGAGCAGTTCTTC,CASSVTGGYANEQFF
TRBJ1-5,TRBV20-1,.,once,TGCAGTGCTAGAGAGCCCGGCCATGATCAGCCCCAGCATTTT,CSAREPGHDQPQHF
TRBJ2-7,TRBV20-1,TRBD2,.,TGCAGTGCTAGAGTAACTAGCGGGGCCTACGAGCAGTACTTC,CSARVTSGAYEQYF
TRBJ1-2,TRBV4-2,TRBD1,.,TGTGCCAGCAGCCAAGATGACAGGGCGGGGGCCGGCTACACCTTC,CASSQDDRAGAGYTF
TRBJ1-6,TRBV6-1,.,.,TGTGCCAGCAGTGCGGGGTATGGCAGGGGTGATTCACCCCTCCACTTT,CASSAGYGRGDSPLHF
TRBJ2-3,TRBV5-1,.,.,TGCGCCAGCAGCCAAGAAAGACAGGGCACAGATACGCAGTATTTT,CASSQERQGTDTQYF
TRBJ1-4,TRBV5-1,TRBD1,.,TGCGCCAGCAGCTCAACAGGGGGCGAGGAAAAACTGTTTTTT,CASSSTGGEEKLFF
TRBJ2-2,TRBV28,.,.,TGTGCCAGCAGTTTAGGAGGCCAGGGGTTAACCGGCGAGCTGTTTTTT,CASSLGGQGLTGELFF
TRBJ2-1,TRBV20-1,.,.,TGCAGTGCATCCCGTTCGGGCAACAATGAGCAGTTCTTC,CSASRSGNNEQFF
TRBJ1-4,TRBV28,TRBD1,.,TGTGCCAGCAGTCCTCAGGGACAGGGGGCGGAAAAACTGTTTTTT,CASSPQGQGAEKLFF
TRBJ2-3,TRBV20-1,.,.,TGCAGTGCCCTTCGTGGGGGGCTCAGCACAGATACGCAGTATTTT,CSALRGGLSTDTQYF
TRBJ2-3,TRBV5-1,.,once,TGCGCCAGCAGCTTGATTCGGGCGGGGACCACAGATACGCAGTATTTT,CASSLIRAGTTDTQYF
TRBJ2-1,TRBV7-9,.,few,TGTGCCAGCAGCTTAGCCGGGAACAGGGAGCAGTTCTTC,CASSLAGNREQFF
TRBJ1-2,TRBV18,.,.,TGTGCCAGCTCACCACCATCCAGGGCACTTTACGGCTACACCTTC,CASSPPSRALYGYTF
TRBJ2-7,TRBV29-1,TRBD1,.,TGCAGCGTTATGACAGGGGGCTACGGAGACGAGCAGTACTTC,CSVMTGGYGDEQYF
TRBJ2-1,TRBV24-1,.,.,TGTGCCACCAGTGATCCTTGGGGTACGAAAGTGAATAGACCAAATGAGCAGTTCTTC,CATSDPWGTKVNRPNEQFF